The 2 T cell receptor beta chains below were found in one sample sequenced in a study of human T cells and chemical hapten exposure. The sample's time point: patch test 2, 6 weeks after DPC sensitization. This sample's treatment: therapeutic diphenylcyclopropenone sensitization with weekly scalp DPC. One entry per CDR3 protein, called by TCRdb with MiXCR from the RACE reads. The sample records 75,000 to 90,000 distinct CDR3 sequences, 10% being singletons. Sample: whole blood, taken in connection with sensitization to the hapten diphenylcyclopropenone (DPC). These receptors originate from a woman aged 50 to 60 with alopecia areata. Some clones in this sample may be carry-over from other donors' samples.

This clonotype was recorded many times. V is TRBV6-5 and J is TRBJ2-3; no firm D call. Trimming shortened V by 6 bases and J by 0 bases, and 4 bases separated the two germline ends. CDR1 is MNHEY and CDR2 is SVGAGI in the germline V gene. The CDR3 covers 12 residues. As DNA, the CDR3 is TGTGCCAGCAGGTCCAGCACAGATACGCAGTATTTT. This codes for CASRSSTDTQYF.

As for this clonotype: With a much larger clone just one base away, this may be a read error. The chain joins TRBV7-9 to TRBJ2-7; D uncertain. Germline lookup yields CDR1 SEHNR and CDR2 FQNEAQ (reference sequence). V shed 6 bases and J shed 0 bases, with 18 bases lying between them. The CDR3 consists of 16 residues. The CDR3 DNA sequence: TGTGCCAGCAGTCGATCCGCAGTTCTCCCCTCCTACGAGCAGTACTTC. It yields the protein CASSRSAVLPSYEQYF.